This entry lists 21 T cell receptor beta chains sequenced from one sample in a study of post-analysis software for immune sequencing data. Study-wide findings and caveats: Elevated frequency relative to controls characterized 4 or 5 TRBV segments in patients, TRBV5-6, TRBV5-1 and TRBV20-1 among them.

No antigen has been assigned to these receptors. The TCR beta cDNA libraries contained unique molecular identifiers. MiXCR, run by TCRdb on the PCR reads, gives a single entry per CDR3 protein. The sample consists of hundreds of thousands of distinct CDR3 sequences, 59% of them appearing once. Material: blood. The receptors were sampled from a girl aged 2-9 years with multiple sclerosis.

This clonotype was found a few times. The gene calls are TRBV25-1 and TRBJ1-1; 7 nucleotides line up with TRBD1. Germline V gene lookup returns CDR1 MGHDK and CDR2 SYGVNS. The CDR3 runs to 13 residues. Trimming removed 6 bases from V and 6 bases from J; junction bases left unmatched: 7. The CDR3 protein is CASRETGWSEAFF. The CDR3 nucleotides read TGTGCCAGCAGGGAGACAGGGTGGTCTGAAGCTTTCTTT.

The chain links TRBV5-1 to TRBJ2-3; tentatively, D is TRBD1 (5 bases). Germline V gene sequence: CDR1 SGHRS, CDR2 YFSETQ. Trimming shortened V by 2 bases and J by 1 base, and 11 bases separated the two germline ends. The CDR3 loop spans 15 amino acids. CDR3: CASSFEAGRTDTQYF. CDR3 DNA: TGCGCCAGCAGCTTCGAAGCAGGGCGCACAGATACGCAGTATTTT.

The chain employs TRBV12-3 or TRBV12-4 and TRBJ2-3; no definite D call. There are 14 residues in the CDR3. V dropped 3 bases and J dropped 2 bases, with 9 bases sitting between them. CDR3 nucleotides: TGTGCCAGCAGTTTGGTACAGAACACAGATACGCAGTATTTT. Its protein product is CASSLVQNTDTQYF.

The rearrangement uses TRBV29-1 and TRBJ2-1, with 8 bases identical to TRBD2. The V gene's germline CDR1 is SQVTM and CDR2 ANQGSEA. The CDR3 runs 14 residues. V shed 3 bases, J shed 6 bases, and the junction held 7 bases outside the gene matches. The chain's CDR3 is CSVDAGLGTNEQFF. In DNA form, the CDR3 reads TGCAGCGTTGACGCGGGACTAGGAACCAATGAGCAGTTCTTC.

V and J are TRBV7-2 and TRBJ1-2; possibly TRBD1 for D (5 bases). The ends were cut back, 0 bases at V and 8 bases at J, with 19 bases in the middle. Germline loops: CDR1 SGHTA, CDR2 FQGNSA. This CDR3 has 16 residues. The CDR3 DNA sequence: TGTGCCAGCAGCTTAGCCCCGGGGGACCCCGTTGGCGGCTACACCTTC. The encoded protein is CASSLAPGDPVGGYTF.

The rearrangement uses TRBV20-1 and TRBJ1-5, with 11 bases matching TRBD1. This CDR3 has 15 residues. The germline CDR1 and CDR2 sequences are DFQATT and SNEGSKA (reference sequence). The V gene end was trimmed by 6 bases and the J gene end by 7 bases; junction bases not matched to a gene: 11. The CDR3 is CSARRGQGAQQPQHF. DNA of the CDR3: TGCAGTGCCCGCCGAGGACAGGGGGCGCAGCAGCCCCAGCATTTT.

The gene calls are TRBV5-6 and TRBJ1-2, with D maybe TRBD1 (5 bases). Looked up from germline, CDR1 is SGHDT and CDR2 is YYEEEE. The CDR3 totals 14 residues. V lost 1 base and J lost 8, with 15 bases in between. The CDR3 spells CASSLSGTINGYTF. The CDR3 DNA sequence: TGTGCCAGCAGCTTGAGCGGGACGATCAACGGCTACACCTTC.

This chain's CDR3 is CASSRIHRGTYEQYF. The DNA of the CDR3 is TGTGCCAGCAGTCGCATACACAGGGGCACCTACGAGCAGTACTTC. The V and J genes are TRBV28 and TRBJ2-7; 7 nucleotides match TRBD1. After removal of 5 bases from V and 2 bases from J, the junction contained 9 bases not matched to a gene. The CDR3 has 15 residues. Looked up from germline, CDR1 is MDHEN and CDR2 is SYDVKM.

V is TRBV29-1 and J is TRBJ2-1; 9 bases map to TRBD2. Looked up from germline, CDR1 is SQVTM and CDR2 is ANQGSEA. This CDR3 contains 14 residues. With V trimmed by 5 bases and J by 3 bases, 5 bases remained unmatched. CDR3 coding DNA: TGCAGCGTTCAGACTAGCGGAGACTACAATGAGCAGTTCTTC. This encodes CSVQTSGDYNEQFF.

The genes are TRBV20-1 and TRBJ1-2; 9 positions agree with TRBD1. With 0 bases clipped from V and 3 bases from J, the junction kept 2 bases outside the gene matches. The CDR3 runs 14 residues. Germline CDR1 reads DFQATT; CDR2 reads SNEGSKA (reference sequence). CDR3 DNA: TGCAGTGCTAGAGAGGGACAGGGAGACTATGGCTACACCTTC. Translated: CSAREGQGDYGYTF.

The chain links TRBV5-5 to TRBJ2-1, with a weak D call TRBD2 (6 bases). The CDR3 has 17 residues. In germline, CDR1 is SGHKS, CDR2 YYEKEE (reference sequence). V lost 0 bases to trimming and J lost 6 bases, with 19 bases between them. This chain's CDR3 is CASSLAPRDLESNEQFF. In DNA, the CDR3 is TGTGCCAGCAGCTTGGCGCCAAGGGACTTGGAGAGCAATGAGCAGTTCTTC. The whole variable domain, remainder taken from reference TRBV5-5 and TRBJ2-1, is DAGVTQSPTHLIKTRGQQVTLRCSPISGHKSVSWYQQVLGQGPQFIFQYYEKEERGRGNFPDRFSARQFPNYSSELNVNALLLGDSALYLCASSLAPRDLESNEQFFGPGTRLTVL.

The rearrangement links TRBV5-6 to TRBJ2-7; D is perhaps TRBD1 (5 bases). There are 14 residues in the CDR3. Trimming pared 0 bases from V and 6 bases from J, leaving 13 bases between. From germline, CDR1 is SGHDT and CDR2 YYEEEE. The CDR3 DNA is TGTGCCAGCAGCTTGGTTCAAGGGGCCTTCGAGCAGTACTTC. It codes for CASSLVQGAFEQYF.

This chain joins TRBV9 and TRBJ2-1; perhaps TRBD2 as D (6 bases). The CDR3 covers 18 residues. Trimming left V 4 bases short and J 4 bases short, with 24 bases between. The V gene's germline CDR1 is SGDLS and CDR2 YYNGEE. The CDR3 sequence is CASSPLVRDVWLYNEQFF. The CDR3 coding sequence is TGTGCCAGCAGCCCCTTAGTGCGGGACGTGTGGCTATACAATGAGCAGTTCTTC.

The J gene is TRBJ2-1, the V gene TRBV27, with D possibly TRBD2 on 5 matching bases. CDR1 and CDR2 (germline): MNHEY, SMNVEV (reference sequence). Trimming left V 5 bases short and J 3 bases short, with 20 bases between. This CDR3 has 17 amino acids. The CDR3 region is CASSPRSGQRIYNEQFF. Written as DNA, the CDR3 is TGTGCCAGCAGTCCGCGGTCCGGCCAGCGGATCTACAATGAGCAGTTCTTC.

This chain connects TRBV5-1 to TRBJ2-4; either TRBD1 or TRBD2 may fit D (5 bases each). The DNA end is a closer match to TRBJ2-7, so the J assignment may be wrong. Germline assignment: CDR1 SGHRS and CDR2 YFSETQ. The CDR3 is made up of 14 amino acids. The CDR3 is CASSFSGAYHEQYF. The CDR3 nucleotides read TGCGCCAGCAGCTTTTCCGGGGCGTATCACGAGCAGTACTTC.

With respect to this clonotype: The junction departs from the called germline gene at one end, perhaps through a read error. This chain links TRBV29-1 with TRBJ2-1; D possibly uses TRBD1 or TRBD2 (6 bases each). Germline CDR1 SQVTM, CDR2 ANQGSEA. The CDR3 spans 18 residues. The CDR3 loop reads CNVEVVGATRTRGDEQFF. Here the CDR3 DNA reads TGCAACGTTGAAGTAGTGGGGGCGACTAGGACGAGGGGCGATGAGCAGTTCTTC.

The chain has TRBV12-3 or TRBV12-4 and TRBJ2-1, with TRBD2 matching over 9 bases. V was clipped by 5 bases and J by 0 bases; unmatched bases: 5. The CDR3 length is 16 residues. As DNA, the CDR3 is TGTGCCAGCAGTGCCTCTAGCGGGACCTCCTACAATGAGCAGTTCTTC. Its protein product is CASSASSGTSYNEQFF.

The chain uses TRBV5-1 and TRBJ2-5, with D possibly matching TRBD1 (5 bases). The better agreement between TRBJ2-7 and the DNA end casts doubt on the J call. Looked up from germline, CDR1 is SGHRS and CDR2 is YFSETQ. The CDR3 length is 15 residues. The CDR3, as DNA: TGCGCCAGCAGCTTCGGAAAGGGGTGGTACTTCGAGCAGTACTTC. The encoded protein is CASSFGKGWYFEQYF.

J is TRBJ2-5 and V is TRBV12-3 or TRBV12-4; D is perhaps TRBD2 (5 bases). Trimming pared 6 bases from V and 4 bases from J, leaving 18 bases between. The CDR3 sequence is 15 residues long. CDR3 sequence (DNA): TGTGCCAGCAGACTTGGACTCATTATAGGAGAGACCCAGTACTTC. Translation gives CASRLGLIIGETQYF.

V and J are TRBV7-3 and TRBJ2-7; weak D call: TRBD2 (7 bases). CDR1 and CDR2 from the germline V gene are SGHTA and FQGTGA. This CDR3 spans 17 amino acids. V lost 1 base and J lost 1, with 17 bases in between. CDR3 protein: CASSLRGGQSPSYEQYF. CDR3 in DNA: TGTGCCAGCAGCTTAAGGGGGGGGCAGTCACCATCCTACGAGCAGTACTTC.

The chain employs TRBV9 and TRBJ2-1; unclear D gene. The CDR3 consists of 15 residues. Germline lookup yields CDR1 SGDLS and CDR2 YYNGEE. V was trimmed by 1 base and J by 3 bases, leaving 11 bases between them. CDR3 sequence reads: CASSVRPGYYNEQFF. The DNA for the CDR3 is TGTGCCAGCAGCGTAAGACCCGGGTACTACAATGAGCAGTTCTTC.